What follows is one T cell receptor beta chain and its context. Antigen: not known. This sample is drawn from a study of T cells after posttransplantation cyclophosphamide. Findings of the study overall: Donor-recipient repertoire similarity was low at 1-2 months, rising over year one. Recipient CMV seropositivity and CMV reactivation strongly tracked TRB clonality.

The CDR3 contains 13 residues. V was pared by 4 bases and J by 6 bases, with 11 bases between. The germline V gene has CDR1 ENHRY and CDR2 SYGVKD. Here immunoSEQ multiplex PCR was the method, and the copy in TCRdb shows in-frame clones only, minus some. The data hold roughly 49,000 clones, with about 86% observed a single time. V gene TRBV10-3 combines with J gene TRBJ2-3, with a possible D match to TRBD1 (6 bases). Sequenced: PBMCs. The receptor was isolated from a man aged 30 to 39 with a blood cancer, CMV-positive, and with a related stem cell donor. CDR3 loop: CAISAPQGDTQYF. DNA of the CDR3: TGTGCCATCAGTGCCCCACAGGGTGATACGCAGTATTTT.